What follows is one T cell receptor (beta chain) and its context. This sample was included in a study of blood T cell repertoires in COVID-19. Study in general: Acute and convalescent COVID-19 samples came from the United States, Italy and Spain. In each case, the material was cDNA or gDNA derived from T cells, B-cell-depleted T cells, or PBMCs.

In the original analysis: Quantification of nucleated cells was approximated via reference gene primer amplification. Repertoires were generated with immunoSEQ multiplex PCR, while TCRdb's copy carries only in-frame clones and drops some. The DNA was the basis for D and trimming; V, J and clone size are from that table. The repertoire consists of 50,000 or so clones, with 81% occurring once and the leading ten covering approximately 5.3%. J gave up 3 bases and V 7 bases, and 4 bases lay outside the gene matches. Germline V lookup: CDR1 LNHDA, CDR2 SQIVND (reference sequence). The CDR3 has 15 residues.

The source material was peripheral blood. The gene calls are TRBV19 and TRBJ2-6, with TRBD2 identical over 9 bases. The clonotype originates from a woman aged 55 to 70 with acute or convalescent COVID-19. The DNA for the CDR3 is TGTGCCAGTAAGGCGGGAGGGGTTGGGGCCAACGTCCTGACTTTC. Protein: CASKAGGVGANVLTF.